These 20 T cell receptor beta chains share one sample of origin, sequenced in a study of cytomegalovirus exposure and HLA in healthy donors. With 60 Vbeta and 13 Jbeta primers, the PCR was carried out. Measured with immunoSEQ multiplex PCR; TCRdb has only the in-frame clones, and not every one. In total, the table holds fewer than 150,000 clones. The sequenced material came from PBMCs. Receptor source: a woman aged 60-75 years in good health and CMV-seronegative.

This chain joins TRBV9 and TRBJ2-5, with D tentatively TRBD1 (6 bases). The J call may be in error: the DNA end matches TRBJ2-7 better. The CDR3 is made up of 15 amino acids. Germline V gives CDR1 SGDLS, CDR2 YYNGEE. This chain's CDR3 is CASSAHREVGYEQYF. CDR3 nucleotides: TGTGCCAGCAGCGCTCACAGGGAAGTGGGCTACGAGCAGTACTTC.

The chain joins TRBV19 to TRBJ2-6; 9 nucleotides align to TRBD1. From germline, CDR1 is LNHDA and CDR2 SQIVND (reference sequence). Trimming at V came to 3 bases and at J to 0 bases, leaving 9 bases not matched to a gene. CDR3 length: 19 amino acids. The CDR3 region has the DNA TGTGCCAGTAGTATCCACGGGACAGGGAAACGCTCTGGGGCCAACGTCCTGACTTTC. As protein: CASSIHGTGKRSGANVLTF.

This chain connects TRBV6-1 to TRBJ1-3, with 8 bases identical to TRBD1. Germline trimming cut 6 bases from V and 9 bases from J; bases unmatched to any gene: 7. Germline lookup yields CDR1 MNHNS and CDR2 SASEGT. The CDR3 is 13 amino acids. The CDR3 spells CASSTTGVGTIYF. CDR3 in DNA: TGTGCCAGCAGCACGACAGGGGTGGGCACCATATATTTT.

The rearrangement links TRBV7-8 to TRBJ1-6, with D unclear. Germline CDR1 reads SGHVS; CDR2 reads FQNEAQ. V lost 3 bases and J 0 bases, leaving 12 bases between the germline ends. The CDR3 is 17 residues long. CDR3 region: CASSLRGTSSYNSPLHF. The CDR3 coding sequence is TGTGCCAGCAGCTTGCGGGGAACAAGCTCCTATAATTCACCCCTCCACTTT.

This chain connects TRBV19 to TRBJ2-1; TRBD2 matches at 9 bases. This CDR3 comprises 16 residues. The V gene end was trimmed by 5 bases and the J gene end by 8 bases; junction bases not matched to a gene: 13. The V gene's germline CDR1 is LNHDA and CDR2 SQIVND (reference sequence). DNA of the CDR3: TGTGCCAGTAGTTTAAAGGGACTAGCCTCGAGGGATGAGCAGTTCTTC. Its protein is CASSLKGLASRDEQFF. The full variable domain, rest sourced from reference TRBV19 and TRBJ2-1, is DGGITQSPKYLFRKEGQNVTLSCEQNLNHDAMYWYRQDPGQGLRLIYYSQIVNDFQKGDIAEGYSVSREKKESFPLTVTSAQKNPTAFYLCASSLKGLASRDEQFFGPGTRLTVL.

DNA of the CDR3: TGTGCCAGCACACTACGAGGGACACGCATCACAGATACGCAGTATTTT. Amino acids: CASTLRGTRITDTQYF. The chain joins TRBV2 to TRBJ2-3; possible D gene TRBD1, 6 bases. The germline CDR1 and CDR2 sequences are SNHLY and FYNNEI. The V end lost 7 bases, the J end lost 2 bases, and 19 bases lay between the germline ends. The CDR3 contains 16 residues.

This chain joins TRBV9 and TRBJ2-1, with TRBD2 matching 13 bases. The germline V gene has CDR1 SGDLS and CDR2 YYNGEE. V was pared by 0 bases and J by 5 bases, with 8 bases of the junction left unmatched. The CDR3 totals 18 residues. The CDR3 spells CASSVAGPLAGGDNEQFF. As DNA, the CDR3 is TGTGCCAGCAGCGTAGCAGGTCCACTAGCGGGGGGGGACAATGAGCAGTTCTTC.

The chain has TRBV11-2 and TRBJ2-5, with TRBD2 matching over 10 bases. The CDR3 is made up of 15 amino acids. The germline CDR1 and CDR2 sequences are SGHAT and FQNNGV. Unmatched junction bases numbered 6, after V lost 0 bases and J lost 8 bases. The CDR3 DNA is TGTGCCAGCAGCTTAGATGGAGCGGGGGGGCGAACCCAGTACTTC. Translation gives CASSLDGAGGRTQYF.

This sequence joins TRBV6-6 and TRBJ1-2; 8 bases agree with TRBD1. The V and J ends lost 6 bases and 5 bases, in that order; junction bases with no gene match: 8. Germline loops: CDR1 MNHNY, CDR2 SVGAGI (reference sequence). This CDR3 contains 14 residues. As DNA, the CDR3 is TGTGCCAGCAGCCCGACCGGGACAGGATATGGCTACACCTTC. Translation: CASSPTGTGYGYTF.

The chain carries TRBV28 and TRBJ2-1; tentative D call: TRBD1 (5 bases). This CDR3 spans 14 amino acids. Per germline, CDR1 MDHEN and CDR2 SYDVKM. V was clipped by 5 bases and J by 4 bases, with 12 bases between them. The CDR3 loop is CASSQGSPYNEQFF. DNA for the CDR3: TGTGCCAGCAGTCAGGGTAGCCCTTACAATGAGCAGTTCTTC.

CDR3 region: CASSVGGQGTYEQYF. CDR3 nucleotide sequence: TGTGCCAGCAGCGTAGGGGGCCAGGGAACCTACGAGCAGTACTTC. This chain links TRBV9 with TRBJ2-7; a weak D match, TRBD1 (5 bases). The germline V gene encodes CDR1 SGDLS and CDR2 YYNGEE. V was clipped by 0 bases and J by 2 bases, with 12 bases between them. The CDR3 length is 15 residues.

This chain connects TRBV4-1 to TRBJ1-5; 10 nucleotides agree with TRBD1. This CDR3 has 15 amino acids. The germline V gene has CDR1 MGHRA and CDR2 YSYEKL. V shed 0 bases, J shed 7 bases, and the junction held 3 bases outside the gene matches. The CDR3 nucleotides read TGCGCCAGCAGCCAAGATGGGACAGGGGTGCAGCCCCAGCATTTT. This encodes CASSQDGTGVQPQHF.

CDR3 sequence: CASSYGTGNTEAFF. The CDR3 DNA reads as TGTGCCAGCTCCTACGGGACAGGGAACACTGAAGCTTTCTTT. The chain joins TRBV18 to TRBJ1-1; TRBD1 matches at 8 bases. V lost 6 bases and J lost 1; bases outside the gene matches: 4. Germline V gene lookup returns CDR1 KGHSH and CDR2 LQKENI. The CDR3 is made up of 14 amino acids.

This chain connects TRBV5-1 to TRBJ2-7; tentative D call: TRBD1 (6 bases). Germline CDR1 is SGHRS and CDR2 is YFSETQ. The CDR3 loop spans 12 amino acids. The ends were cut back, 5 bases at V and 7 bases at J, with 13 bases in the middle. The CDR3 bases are TGCGCCAGCAGTTTGCAGGGGTTTGAGCAGTACTTC. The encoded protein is CASSLQGFEQYF.

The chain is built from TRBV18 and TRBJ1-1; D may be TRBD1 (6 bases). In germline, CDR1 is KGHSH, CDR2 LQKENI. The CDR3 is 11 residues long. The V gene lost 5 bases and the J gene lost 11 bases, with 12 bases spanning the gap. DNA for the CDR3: TGTGCCAGCTCAGCGGGGGCGTACGCTTTCTTT. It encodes CASSAGAYAFF.

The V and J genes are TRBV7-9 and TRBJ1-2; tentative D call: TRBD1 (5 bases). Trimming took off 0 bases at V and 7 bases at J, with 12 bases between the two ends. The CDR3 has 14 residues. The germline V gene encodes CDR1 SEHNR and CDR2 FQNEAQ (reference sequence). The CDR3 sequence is CASSLAPGNSGYTF. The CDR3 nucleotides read TGTGCCAGCAGCTTAGCGCCAGGGAATAGTGGCTACACCTTC.

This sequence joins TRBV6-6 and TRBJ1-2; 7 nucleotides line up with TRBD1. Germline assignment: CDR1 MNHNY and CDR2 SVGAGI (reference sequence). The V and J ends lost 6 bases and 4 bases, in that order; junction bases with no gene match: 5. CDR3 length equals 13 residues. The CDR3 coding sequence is TGTGCCAGCAGCAGGGGGTCAAGCTATGGCTACACCTTC. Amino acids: CASSRGSSYGYTF.

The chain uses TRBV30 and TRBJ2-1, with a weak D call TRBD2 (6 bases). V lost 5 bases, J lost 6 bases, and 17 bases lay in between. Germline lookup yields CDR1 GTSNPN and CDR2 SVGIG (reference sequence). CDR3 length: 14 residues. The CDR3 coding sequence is TGTGCCTGGGACCTGAGGGAGGCCCGCAATGAGCAGTTCTTC. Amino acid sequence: CAWDLREARNEQFF.

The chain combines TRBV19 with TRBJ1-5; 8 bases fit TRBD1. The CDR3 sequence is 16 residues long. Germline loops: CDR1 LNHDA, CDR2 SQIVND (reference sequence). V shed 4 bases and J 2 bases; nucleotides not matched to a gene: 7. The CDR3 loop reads CASSTDRGGGNQPQHF. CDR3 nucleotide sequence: TGTGCCAGTAGTACCGACAGGGGAGGAGGCAATCAGCCCCAGCATTTT.

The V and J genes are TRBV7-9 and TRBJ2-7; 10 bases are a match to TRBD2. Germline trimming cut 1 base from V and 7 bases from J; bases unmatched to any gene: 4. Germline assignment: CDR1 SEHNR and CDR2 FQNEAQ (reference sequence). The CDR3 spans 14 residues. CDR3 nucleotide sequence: TGTGCCAGCAGCTTAGGTAGCGGGAGGCGTGAGCAGTACTTC. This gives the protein CASSLGSGRREQYF.